Listed below are T cell receptor beta chains from one sample, sequenced in a study of shared clonotypes between healthy human individuals. TCRdb keeps only in-frame clones here, not all; method: immunoSEQ multiplex PCR. The sample consists of 2 million to 2.5 million clones, 93% of them appearing once. The source material was naive CD4+ T cells from PBMCs. These receptors came from a man between 18 and 29 years old in good health. Some clones in this sample may be carry-over from other donors' samples. CDR3s include the opening cysteine and the closing phenylalanine or tryptophan. Fields, in order: clone size, D gene, V gene, J gene, CDR3 DNA, CDR3 protein. The D gene is left open where the match is weak. The size of a clone is reported for some rows only, either as once, few or many, or as a class for expanded clones.

.	.	TRBV19	TRBJ2-6	TGTGCCGCAAGGTCGGGCATGACTGGGGCCAACGTCCTGACTTTC	CAARSGMTGANVLTF
.	.	TRBV28	TRBJ1-5	TGTGCCAGCAGTAGAACTCCATTGAGGCAGCCCCAGCATTTT	CASSRTPLRQPQHF
.	.	TRBV5-4	TRBJ1-2	TGTGCCAGCAGGGGGCAGGGTCCCTATGGCTACACCTTC	CASRGQGPYGYTF
.	TRBD2	TRBV5-1	TRBJ2-1	TGCGCCAGCAGCTTGGCCCGGATGGGAGGGGATGAGCAGTTCTTC	CASSLARMGGDEQFF
.	TRBD1	TRBV29-1	TRBJ2-3	TGCAGCGTCGCCAAAGGGGGCGCAGATACGCAGTATTTT	CSVAKGGADTQYF
.	.	TRBV29-1	TRBJ2-1	TGCAGCGTTGATCCCCTTCGAGACTCCTACAATGAGCAGTTCTTC	CSVDPLRDSYNEQFF
.	.	TRBV2	TRBJ2-5	TGTGCCAGCAGTCCGACCGGGACCGAGTACTTC	CASSPTGTEYF
once	.	TRBV15	TRBJ1-2	TGTGCCACCAAAGACTCGGCTGTTACTAACTATGGCTACACCTTC	CATKDSAVTNYGYTF
.	.	TRBV11-1	TRBJ1-1	TGTGCCAGCAGCTTAGCCGTCTGGAATAGCGGCACTGAAGCTTTCTTT	CASSLAVWNSGTEAFF
.	.	TRBV21-1	TRBJ2-7	TGTGCCAGCAGCAAAGTTGAACCGAAAAGTCGGACCTACGAGCAGTACTTC	CASSKVEPKSRTYEQYF
.	.	TRBV11-2	TRBJ2-7	TGTGCCAGCAGCCCTGGGCCCCAGCAGTTGCAGTACTTC	CASSPGPQQLQYF
.	.	TRBV2	TRBJ2-7	TGTGCCAGCAGTGTTGGGAGCTCCTACGAGCAGTACTTC	CASSVGSSYEQYF
.	.	TRBV23-1	TRBJ2-5	TGCGCCAGCAGTCAATCGAAGGGACACCAATTCCAAGAGACCCAGTACTTC	CASSQSKGHQFQETQYF
once	.	TRBV9	TRBJ1-1	TGTGCCAGCAGCGCCAACAGCGCAGGGGACACTGAAGCTTTCTTT	CASSANSAGDTEAFF
.	.	TRBV6-6	TRBJ2-7	TGTGCCAGCAGTTACGCGCTGCAGTCACACTCCTACGAGCAGTACTTC	CASSYALQSHSYEQYF
few	.	TRBV10-3	TRBJ1-5	TGTGCCATCAGTGACCCGGGACGGGTGGGAGATCAGCCCCAGCATTTT	CAISDPGRVGDQPQHF
.	.	TRBV28	TRBJ1-1	TGTGCCAGCAGTCCCCCGCGCACTGAAGCTTTCTTT	CASSPPRTEAFF
few	TRBD1	TRBV19	TRBJ1-4	TGTGCCAGTACGACAGGGCGTAATGAAAAACTGTTTTTT	CASTTGRNEKLFF
.	.	TRBV28	TRBJ1-2	TGTGCCAGCAATCGGGGGCAGGACTATGGCTACACCTTC	CASNRGQDYGYTF
.	TRBD1	TRBV7-8	TRBJ2-7	TGTGCCAGCAGCCCATCGAGGACAGGGGGCTACGAGCAGTACTTC	CASSPSRTGGYEQYF
.	.	TRBV30	TRBJ2-5	TGTGCCTGGGTAGCAGGGGAACAAGAGACCCAGTACTTC	CAWVAGEQETQYF
once	TRBD2	TRBV4-2	TRBJ2-1	TGTGCCAGCAGCCAAGATCCTAGCGGGAGGTTCAATGAGCAGTTCTTC	CASSQDPSGRFNEQFF
once	.	TRBV5-1	TRBJ2-3	TGCGCCAGCAGCTTGGCCGTACAGAGCACAGATACGCAGTATTTT	CASSLAVQSTDTQYF
once	.	TRBV7-3	TRBJ2-1	TGTGCCAGCAGCTTAGCCGGCGTCAGCTCCTACAATGAGCAGTTCTTC	CASSLAGVSSYNEQFF
.	.	TRBV4-1	TRBJ2-1	TGCGCCAGCAGCCAAGTTTGGGCTTCGTTGAAGCAGTTCTTC	CASSQVWASLKQFF
.	.	TRBV5-1	TRBJ1-3	TGCGCCAGCAGCTTGGAAGGAGGGAGGGTCGGAAACACCATATATTTT	CASSLEGGRVGNTIYF
.	.	TRBV2	TRBJ2-1	TGTGCCAGCAAGGAGACCAATGAGCAGTTCTTC	CASKETNEQFF
.	.	TRBV9	TRBJ2-7	TGTGCCAGCGGGAGGTCCCCCTCCTACGAGCAGTACTTC	CASGRSPSYEQYF
.	.	TRBV5-6	TRBJ1-2	TGTGCCAGCAGCTTGGGTGGGATCGATGGCTACACCTTC	CASSLGGIDGYTF
.	TRBD2	TRBV5-8	TRBJ2-5	TGTGCCAGCAGCTTGGTTTTTAGCGGGAGGGCCATGGGGGAAGAGACCCAGTACTTC	CASSLVFSGRAMGEETQYF
.	.	TRBV15	TRBJ2-1	TGTGCCACGCACGGGAGGACAGGGTACAACAATGAGCAGTTCTTC	CATHGRTGYNNEQFF
once	.	TRBV7-3	TRBJ2-2	TGTGCCAGCAGCCTACAAGCGAACACCGGGGAGCTGTTTTTT	CASSLQANTGELFF
.	TRBD1	TRBV28	TRBJ1-3	TGTGCCAGCAGTTTCCTGGGACAGGATGGAAACACCATATATTTT	CASSFLGQDGNTIYF
.	TRBD1	TRBV29-1	TRBJ2-7	TGCAGCGTTAAGGGACAGTACACCTACGAGCAGTACTTC	CSVKGQYTYEQYF
.	.	TRBV29-1	TRBJ2-2	TGCAGCGTTGGACACTCGAACACCGGGGAGCTGTTTTTT	CSVGHSNTGELFF
.	.	TRBV18	TRBJ1-2	TGTGCCAGCTCACCTTCGGAGACCCCTAACTATGGCTACACCTTC	CASSPSETPNYGYTF
.	.	TRBV7-3	TRBJ2-3	TGTGCCAGCAGCACGTCTAGCACAGATACGCAGTATTTT	CASSTSSTDTQYF
.	.	TRBV7-9	TRBJ2-1	TGTGCCAGCAGCTTATCGGGCAGTAGGTACAATGAGCAGTTCTTC	CASSLSGSRYNEQFF
.	.	TRBV29-1	TRBJ2-1	TGCAGCGTTTCACAAATCCTCTCCTACAATGAGCAGTTCTTC	CSVSQILSYNEQFF
.	.	TRBV9	TRBJ1-5	TGTGCCAGCAGCGAAGGACAACCGAATGGGCCCCAGCATTTT	CASSEGQPNGPQHF
.	.	TRBV21-1	TRBJ2-7	TGTGCCAGCCTTGTACCCTACGAGCAGTACTTC	CASLVPYEQYF
.	TRBD1	TRBV4-1	TRBJ1-5	TGCGCCAGCAGCCAAGCCGATGGACAGGGGGCGGCCAGCAATCAGCCCCAGCATTTT	CASSQADGQGAASNQPQHF
.	.	TRBV6-5	TRBJ1-5	TGTGCCAGCAGTTACTCCCGGGACCTCCGCAATCAGCCCCAGCATTTT	CASSYSRDLRNQPQHF
.	TRBD2	TRBV7-3	TRBJ2-2	TGTGCCAGCAGCCCGCGGACTAGCGGGGAAAACACCGGGGAGCTGTTTTTT	CASSPRTSGENTGELFF
.	.	TRBV30	TRBJ1-2	TGTGCCTGGATCCTCCGGGGGAACCCTAACTATGGCTACACCTTC	CAWILRGNPNYGYTF
.	TRBD1	TRBV10-3	TRBJ2-3	TGTGCCATCAGTGGAACTGGACAGGGGAAGGCGGATACGCAGTATTTT	CAISGTGQGKADTQYF
.	.	TRBV5-1	TRBJ2-5	TGCGCCAGCAGCTTGCCGGGGCGCGAGACCCAGTACTTC	CASSLPGRETQYF
.	.	TRBV2	TRBJ2-7	TGTGCCAGCAGGCGAGGGGCGACCCTACTTAGTGACTCCTACGAGCAGTACTTC	CASRRGATLLSDSYEQYF
.	TRBD1	TRBV5-1	TRBJ2-5	TGCGCCAGCAGCTTAGGGGGCCGGGAGACCCAGTACTTC	CASSLGGRETQYF
.	TRBD2	TRBV15	TRBJ2-7	TGTGCCACCAGCAGACTAGCGGGAGCCGAGACCTACGAGCAGTACTTC	CATSRLAGAETYEQYF
.	TRBD2	TRBV2	TRBJ2-1	TGTGCCAGTGCTCCTTCAGCGGGAGGGCCACGAAATGAGCAGTTCTTC	CASAPSAGGPRNEQFF
.	.	TRBV15	TRBJ2-7	TGTGCCACCAGCAGGGCACTACCGGGACGCTACGAGCAGTACTTC	CATSRALPGRYEQYF
.	TRBD2	TRBV5-1	TRBJ2-7	TGCGCCAGCAGCTTGGCGCGGGAGGCGACGTGGGACGAGCAGTACTTC	CASSLAREATWDEQYF
few	.	TRBV18	TRBJ1-1	TGTGCCAGCTCATCCGGACAGAACCCTGAAGCTTTCTTT	CASSSGQNPEAFF
.	.	TRBV6-4	TRBJ2-7	TGTGCCAGCAGTGCCCGGGCTAGCAGCAACGAGCAGTACTTC	CASSARASSNEQYF
.	TRBD2	TRBV15	TRBJ2-1	TGTGCCACCAGCTCGGGGACTAGCGGGCAATACAATGAGCAGTTCTTC	CATSSGTSGQYNEQFF
.	.	TRBV28	TRBJ2-7	TGTGCCAGCAGTCCGACAGGCTTGGCGAACGAGCAGTACTTC	CASSPTGLANEQYF
.	TRBD1	TRBV29-1	TRBJ1-2	TGCAGCGTTGAAGGGACAGGGAGCTACACCTTC	CSVEGTGSYTF